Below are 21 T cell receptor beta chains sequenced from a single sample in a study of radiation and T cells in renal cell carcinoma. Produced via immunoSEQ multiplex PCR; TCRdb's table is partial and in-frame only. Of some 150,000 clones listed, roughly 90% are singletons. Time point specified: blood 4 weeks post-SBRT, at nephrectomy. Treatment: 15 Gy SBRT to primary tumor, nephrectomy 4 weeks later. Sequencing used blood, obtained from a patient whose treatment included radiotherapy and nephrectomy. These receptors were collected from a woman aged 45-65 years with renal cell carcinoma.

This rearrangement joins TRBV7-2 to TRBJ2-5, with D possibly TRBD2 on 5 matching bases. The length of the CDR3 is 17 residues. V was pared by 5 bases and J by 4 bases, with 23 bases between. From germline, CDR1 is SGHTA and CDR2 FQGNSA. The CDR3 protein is CASSPSGAVIGVETQYF. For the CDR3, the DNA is TGTGCCAGCAGCCCGTCAGGAGCGGTGATTGGGGTAGAGACCCAGTACTTC.

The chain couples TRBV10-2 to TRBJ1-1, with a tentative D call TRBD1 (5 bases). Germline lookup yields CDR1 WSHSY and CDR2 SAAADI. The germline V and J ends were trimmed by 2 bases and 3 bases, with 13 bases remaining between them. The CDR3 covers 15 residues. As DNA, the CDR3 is TGCGCCAGCAGTGAGACAGAGGGGTGGGACACTGAAGCTTTCTTT. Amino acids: CASSETEGWDTEAFF.

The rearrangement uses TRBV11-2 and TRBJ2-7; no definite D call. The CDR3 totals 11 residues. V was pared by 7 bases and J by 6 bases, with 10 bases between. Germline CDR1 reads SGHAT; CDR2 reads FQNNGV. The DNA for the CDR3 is TGTGCCAGCACCAGGTCTCTCGAGCAGTACTTC. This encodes CASTRSLEQYF.

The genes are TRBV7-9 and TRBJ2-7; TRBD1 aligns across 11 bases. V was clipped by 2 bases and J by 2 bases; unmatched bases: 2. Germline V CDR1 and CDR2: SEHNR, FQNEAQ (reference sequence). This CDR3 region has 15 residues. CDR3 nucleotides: TGTGCCAGCAGCTTAATGGGACAGGGGGCCTACGAGCAGTACTTC. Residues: CASSLMGQGAYEQYF.

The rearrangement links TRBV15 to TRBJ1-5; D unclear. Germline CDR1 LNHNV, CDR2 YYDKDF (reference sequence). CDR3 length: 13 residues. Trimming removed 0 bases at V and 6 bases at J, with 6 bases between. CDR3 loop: CATSRDFSQPQHF. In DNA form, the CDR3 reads TGTGCCACCAGCAGAGATTTCTCTCAGCCCCAGCATTTT.

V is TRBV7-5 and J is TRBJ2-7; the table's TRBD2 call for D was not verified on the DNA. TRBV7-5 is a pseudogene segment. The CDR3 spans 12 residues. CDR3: CARSRSGYEQYF. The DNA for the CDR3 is TGTGCCAGAAGCCGGAGTGGCTACGAGCAGTACTTC.

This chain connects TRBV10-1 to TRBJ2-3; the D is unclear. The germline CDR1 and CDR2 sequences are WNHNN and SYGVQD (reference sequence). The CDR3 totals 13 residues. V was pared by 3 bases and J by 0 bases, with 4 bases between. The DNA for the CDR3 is TGCGCCAGCAGTGACCCTAGCACAGATACGCAGTATTTT. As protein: CASSDPSTDTQYF.

The CDR3 loop reads CASSLLEGVGQETQYF. The CDR3 DNA reads TGTGCCAGCAGCTTGCTGGAGGGAGTGGGGCAAGAGACCCAGTACTTC. The chain links TRBV5-6 to TRBJ2-5; D possibly corresponds to TRBD2 (6 bases). Germline V gene sequence: CDR1 SGHDT, CDR2 YYEEEE. Trimming removed 1 base from V and 2 bases from J, with 15 bases in between. The CDR3 covers 16 residues.

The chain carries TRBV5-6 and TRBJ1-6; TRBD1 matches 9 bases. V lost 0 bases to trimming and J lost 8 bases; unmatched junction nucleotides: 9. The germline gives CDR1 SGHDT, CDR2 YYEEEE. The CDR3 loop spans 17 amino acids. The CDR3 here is CASSLGPLGTGYSPLHF. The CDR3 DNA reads TGTGCCAGCAGCTTGGGGCCCTTAGGGACAGGGTATTCACCCCTCCACTTT.

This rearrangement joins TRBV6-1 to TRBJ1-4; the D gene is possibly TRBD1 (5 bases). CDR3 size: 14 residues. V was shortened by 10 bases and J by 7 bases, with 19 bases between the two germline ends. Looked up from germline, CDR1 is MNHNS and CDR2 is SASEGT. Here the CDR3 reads CATDSGYYGEKLFF. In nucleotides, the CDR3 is TGTGCCACGGATTCAGGGTATTATGGTGAAAAACTGTTTTTT.

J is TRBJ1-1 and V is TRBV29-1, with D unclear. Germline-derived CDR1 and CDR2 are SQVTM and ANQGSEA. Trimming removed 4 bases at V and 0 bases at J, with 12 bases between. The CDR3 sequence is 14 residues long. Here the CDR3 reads CSVGRADMNTEAFF. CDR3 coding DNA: TGCAGCGTTGGTAGAGCAGACATGAACACTGAAGCTTTCTTT.

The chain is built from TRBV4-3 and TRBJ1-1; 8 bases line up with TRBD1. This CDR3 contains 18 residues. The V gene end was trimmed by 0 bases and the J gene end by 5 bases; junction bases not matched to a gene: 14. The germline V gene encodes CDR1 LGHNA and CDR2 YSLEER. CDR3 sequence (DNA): TGCGCCAGCAGCCAAGATCTGGGGACAGGACCTGAATCTACTGAAGCTTTCTTT. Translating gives CASSQDLGTGPESTEAFF.

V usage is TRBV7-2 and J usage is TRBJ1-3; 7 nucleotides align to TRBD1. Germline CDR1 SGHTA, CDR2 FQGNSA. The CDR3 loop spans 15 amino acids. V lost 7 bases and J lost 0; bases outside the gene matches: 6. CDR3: CASTTDRSSGNTIYF. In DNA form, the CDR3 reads TGTGCCAGCACCACGGACAGGTCCTCTGGAAACACCATATATTTT. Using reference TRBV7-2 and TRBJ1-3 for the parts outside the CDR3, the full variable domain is GAGVSQSPSNKVTEKGKDVELRCDPISGHTALYWYRQSLGQGLEFLIYFQGNSAPDKSGLPSDRFSAERTGGSVSTLTIQRTQQEDSAVYLCASTTDRSSGNTIYFGEGSWLTVV.

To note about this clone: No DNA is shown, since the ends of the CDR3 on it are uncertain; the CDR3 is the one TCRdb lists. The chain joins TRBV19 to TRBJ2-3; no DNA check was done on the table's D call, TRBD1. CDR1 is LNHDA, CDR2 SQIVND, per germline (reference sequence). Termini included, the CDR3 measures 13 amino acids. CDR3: CASSRVGQGAVYF.

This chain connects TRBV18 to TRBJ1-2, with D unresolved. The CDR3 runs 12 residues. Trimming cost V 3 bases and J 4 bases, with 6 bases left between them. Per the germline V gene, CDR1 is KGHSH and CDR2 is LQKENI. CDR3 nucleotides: TGTGCCAGCTCACCCTCGAGCTATGGCTACACCTTC. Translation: CASSPSSYGYTF.

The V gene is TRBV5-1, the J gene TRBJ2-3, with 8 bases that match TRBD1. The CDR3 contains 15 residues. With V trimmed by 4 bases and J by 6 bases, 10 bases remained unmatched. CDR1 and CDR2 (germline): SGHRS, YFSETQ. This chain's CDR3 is CASSPQDRVEDTQYF. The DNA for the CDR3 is TGCGCCAGCAGCCCACAGGACAGGGTCGAGGATACGCAGTATTTT.

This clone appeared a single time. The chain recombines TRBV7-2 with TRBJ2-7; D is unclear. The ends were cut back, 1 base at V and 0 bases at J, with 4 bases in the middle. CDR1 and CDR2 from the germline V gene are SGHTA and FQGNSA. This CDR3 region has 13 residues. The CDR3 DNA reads TGTGCCAGCAGCTTAGGCAACTCCTACGAGCAGTACTTC. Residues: CASSLGNSYEQYF.

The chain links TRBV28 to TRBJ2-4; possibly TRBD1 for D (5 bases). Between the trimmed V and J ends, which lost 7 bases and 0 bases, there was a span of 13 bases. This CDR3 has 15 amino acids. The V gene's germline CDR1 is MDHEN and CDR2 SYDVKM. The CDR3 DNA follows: TGTGCCAGCAAGACAGTTGTGGGAGCCAAAAACATTCAGTACTTC. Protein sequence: CASKTVVGAKNIQYF.

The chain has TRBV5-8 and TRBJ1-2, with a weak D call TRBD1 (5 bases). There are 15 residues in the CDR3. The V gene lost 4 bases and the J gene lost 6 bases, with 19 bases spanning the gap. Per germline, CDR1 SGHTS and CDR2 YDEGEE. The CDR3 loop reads CASSLGTTGGHGYTF. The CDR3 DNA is TGTGCCAGCAGCCTGGGGACCACGGGGGGTCATGGCTACACCTTC.

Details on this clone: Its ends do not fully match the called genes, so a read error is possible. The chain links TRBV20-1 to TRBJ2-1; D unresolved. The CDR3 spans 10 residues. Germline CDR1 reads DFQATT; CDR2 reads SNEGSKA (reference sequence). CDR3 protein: CSAKHNEQFF. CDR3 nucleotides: TGCAGCGCTAAGCACAATGAGCAGTTCTTC.

CDR3 DNA: TGCGCCAGCAGAGGGGCCCGGGATACGCAGTATTTT. Translation: CASRGARDTQYF. The chain combines TRBV5-1 with TRBJ2-3; the D gene is possibly TRBD1 (5 bases). V lost 5 bases, J lost 6 bases, and 10 bases lay in between. Germline CDR1 and CDR2: SGHRS and YFSETQ. The CDR3 length is 12 residues.